This section outlines one TCR beta chain sequence together with its context. The antigen is not known. PCR involved 60 Vbeta and 13 Jbeta primers. Only in-frame clones appear in the TCRdb table, and some are missing; sequencing was by immunoSEQ multiplex PCR. The data show over 100,000 clones, more than 65% seen once. The data derive from a study of cytomegalovirus exposure and HLA in healthy donors. CDR1 and CDR2 from the germline V gene are MNHEY and SVGAGI. This CDR3 contains 15 residues. Study-wide results and limits: Immune exposure was documented only through CMV serostatus. Rare sequences made up most TCRs, while some public TCRs were found in many donors. Follow-up analysis later connected one missense variant in DCLRE1C with trimming of TCR beta V- and J-genes.

The clonotype originates from a woman in her 30s in good health and CMV-seronegative. Sequencing was done on a sample of PBMCs. The rearrangement joins TRBV6-5 to TRBJ2-5, with 10 positions matching TRBD2. The DNA end is more similar to TRBJ2-7, so the J call may be wrong. The CDR3 nucleotides read TGTGCCAGCAGGACCGCCGGACTAGCGGACTACGAGCAGTACTTC. Encoded protein: CASRTAGLADYEQYF.